This T cell receptor (beta chain) was identified in a study of T cells in Graves' hyperthyroidism and ophthalmopathy. Remarks on this clonotype: Its antigen is currently unknown.

V was pared by 4 bases and J by 2 bases, with 11 bases between. Germline CDR1 and CDR2: SGHTA and FQGNSA. This CDR3 has 14 residues. Criteria for exclusion of patients were uncontrolled infection, other autoimmune disease, pregnancy or lactation. PBMCs were derived from roughly 10 ml fresh peripheral blood. Whole-study results and caveats: Ophthalmopathy stood apart from stable hyperthyroidism in a 13 V-J model.

Regions amplified from RNA transcripts were the TCR beta CDR3 regions. The primer set for the first-round RT-PCR of the TCR CDR3 was HTBI. TCRdb processed the multiplex PCR reads anew with MiXCR; each CDR3 protein has one entry. This sample has 500,000 to 650,000 distinct CDR3 sequences, with roughly 14% found just once. The clonotype originates from a woman between 50 and 59 years old with Graves' ophthalmopathy. J is TRBJ2-5 and V is TRBV7-2, with D unresolved. Material for sequencing was blood. CDR3 protein: CASSWGLWQETQYF. The CDR3 DNA is TGTGCCAGCAGCTGGGGTCTTTGGCAAGAGACCCAGTACTTC.